This T cell receptor (beta chain) was documented in a study of blood T cells in healthy people across ages (dated by TCRdb to the mid-2010s). Study-wide context: In model experiments, template switching captured about one uniquely barcoded TCR beta cDNA molecule for every two T cells. For two donors (one aged 18 to 30 and one aged 80 or older), the study analyzed two additional independent replicas of 1 million unique cDNA reads from the same blood draw. Age-related changes in TCR beta repertoire diversity were measured in the study by deep sequencing normalized with unique cDNA molecular identifiers. Donors were grouped into four age groups: young (average roughly 17 years), middle-aged (about 38), aged (around 60) and long-lived (approximately 82).

The library was produced with 5' RACE. The sequencer was an Illumina HiSeq 2500. The second PCR ran for roughly 7 to 12 cycles and used a J-beta primer mix along with a sample-barcoded 5' primer. A unique molecular identifier was introduced onto each TCR beta cDNA molecule by a template-switch 5' adaptor carrying 12 random nucleotides. Each sample yielded at least 2.5 million CDR3-containing paired-end reads. All of the RNA was converted into first-strand cDNA using the Mint cDNA synthesis kit, with a TRBC-specific oligonucleotide serving as the primer. Following uracil-DNA glycosylase treatment, all cDNA underwent a first 18-cycle PCR with the universal primers M1SS and BC2_uni_R. As for the authors' bioinformatics: For normalization, 1 million high-quality reads, each with a distinct molecular identifier, were randomly selected from each sample. Instead of being binned into consensus sequences, reads that shared molecular identifiers were thrown out. CDR3 identification, clonotype clustering and error correction used MiTCR with a Q25 quality threshold and the strictest error-elimination algorithm. A nonparametric unseen species model with Euler transformation was used to estimate a lower bound on total TCR beta diversity. TCRdb trimmed the raw reads at Q25, called clones with MiXCR and kept productive beta chains. Rows are unified per CDR3 protein, each entry keeping the most common DNA and genes. These V and J calls originate from TCRdb's pipeline instead of the authors' own analysis. This sample has approximately 580,000 distinct CDR3 sequences in its table, and less than 25% of those were observed once. The top ten clones comprise under 9% of the sample.

The 39 donors, aged about 6 to 90 years, were systemically healthy Caucasian individuals from Russia. Each donor gave about 9.2 milliliters of peripheral blood, drawn into EDTA-treated Vacutainer tubes. Ficoll-Paque density-gradient centrifugation was used to isolate PBMCs, with at least 7 million obtained per sample. Total RNA was extracted from PBMCs with Trizol reagent, with at least 5.5 micrograms obtained per sample. Naive CD45RAhigh/CD27high T cell percentages were measured by flow cytometry on a PBMC aliquot from every donor. Study-level results and caveats: Donor CMV infection status was unknown, potentially confounding age-related changes in expanded clonotypes. The percentage of naive T cells measured by flow cytometry correlated strongly with observed TCR beta diversity. Compared with the aged group, the long-lived group had more naive CD4+ T cells, fewer expanded clones and increased TCR diversity, suggesting age selection. Since profiling was done on bulk unsorted PBMCs, naive and antigen-experienced compartments could not be conclusively compared. As age increased, observed TCR beta diversity per million T cells dropped in a roughly linear way, and a significant reduction was already evident by age about 40. Estimates of total diversity based on one million sequenced T cells were considered lower bounds and underestimates.

Relative to germline, V is 3 bases shorter and J is 8 bases shorter, with 13 bases between their ends. Inclusive of the bounding cysteine and phenylalanine, the CDR3 is 14 residues long. Only CDR3 DNA remains: 42 bases, in frame from the first base. From a lookup of the germline V gene, CDR1 and CDR2 are MDHEN and SYDVKM. A note on this clonotype: Which antigen it targets is not known. Base quality data are lacking; no much larger clone is found one base away.

The same data also contributed to another study, on T cells of mothers and their children. As the second paper documents: Nine systemically healthy Caucasian individuals, comprising three mothers and their six children, were included as donors. cDNA synthesis consumed the entire amount of extracted RNA, loaded at approximately 1.6 ug RNA in each 15 ul reaction. In the second PCR, the M1S primer added sample barcodes and 2-4 random nucleotides. Each mother yielded over 10 million TCR beta CDR3 reads and each child about 3 million reads. Thymic selection similarly shapes TCR recombination output in related and unrelated pairs, with minor effect from inherited differences. Normalized repertoire overlap was always slightly but never significantly higher in related than unrelated mother-child pairs. No persistent microchimeric T cell clones were detected, at a sensitivity of around 97 clones per million clonotypes. To look for features that set related mother-child pairs apart from unrelated individuals, the researchers ran deep NGS to compare the TCR beta repertoires of mothers and children. Mothers averaged approximately 41 +/- 4 years of age and children averaged about 12 +/- 4 years. After adapter ligation was performed with NEBNext reagents, the libraries were sequenced on an Illumina HiSeq 2000 with 100+100 nt paired-end reads. Mother and child libraries were prepared a month apart and sequenced in separate runs to prevent cross-contamination. For each donor, somewhere between roughly 450,000 and 2,100,000 distinct TCR beta clonotypes were identified. Naive TCR beta clonotypes were estimated from low-frequency clonotypes matched to each donor's FACS-determined naive share, without sorting.

This TCR derives from a boy aged 10-17 years in good health. The sequencing input was blood. The V gene is TRBV28 and the J gene is TRBJ1-4, with the D gene call left open. Here is the DNA: TGTGCCAGCAGTTTTTTCGGGGAAAGAGAAAAACTGTTTTTT. It translates to CASSFFGEREKLFF.